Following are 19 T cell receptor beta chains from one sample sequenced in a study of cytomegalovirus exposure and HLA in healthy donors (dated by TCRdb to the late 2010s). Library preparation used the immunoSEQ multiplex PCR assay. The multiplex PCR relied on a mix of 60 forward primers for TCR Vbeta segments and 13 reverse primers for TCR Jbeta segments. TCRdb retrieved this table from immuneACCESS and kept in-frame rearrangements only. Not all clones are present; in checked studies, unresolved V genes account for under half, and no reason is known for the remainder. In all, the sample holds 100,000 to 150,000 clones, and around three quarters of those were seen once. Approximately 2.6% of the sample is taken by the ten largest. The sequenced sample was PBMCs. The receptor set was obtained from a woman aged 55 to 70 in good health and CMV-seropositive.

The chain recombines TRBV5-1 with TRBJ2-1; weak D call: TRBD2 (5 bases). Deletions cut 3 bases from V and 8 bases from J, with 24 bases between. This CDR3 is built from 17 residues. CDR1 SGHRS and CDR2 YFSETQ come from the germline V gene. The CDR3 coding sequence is TGCGCCAGCAGCTATACGAATCCCCCTCCATATAGCGATGAGCAGTTCTTC. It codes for CASSYTNPPPYSDEQFF. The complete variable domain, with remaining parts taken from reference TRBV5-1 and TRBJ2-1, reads KAGVTQTPRYLIKTRGQQVTLSCSPISGHRSVSWYQQTPGQGLQFLFEYFSETQRNKGNFPGRFSGRQFSNSRSEMNVSTLELGDSALYLCASSYTNPPPYSDEQFFGPGTRLTVL.

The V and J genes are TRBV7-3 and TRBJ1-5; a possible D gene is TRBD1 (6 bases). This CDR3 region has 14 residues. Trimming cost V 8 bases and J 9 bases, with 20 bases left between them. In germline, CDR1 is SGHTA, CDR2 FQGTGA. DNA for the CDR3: TGTGCCAGCGCGCCAGGTCCAGGGGAGCGGCCCCAGCATTTT. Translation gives CASAPGPGERPQHF. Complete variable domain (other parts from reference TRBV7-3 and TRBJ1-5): GAGVSQTPSNKVTEKGKYVELRCDPISGHTALYWYRQSLGQGPEFLIYFQGTGAADDSGLPNDRFFAVRPEGSVSTLKIQRTERGDSAVYLCASAPGPGERPQHFGDGTRLSIL.

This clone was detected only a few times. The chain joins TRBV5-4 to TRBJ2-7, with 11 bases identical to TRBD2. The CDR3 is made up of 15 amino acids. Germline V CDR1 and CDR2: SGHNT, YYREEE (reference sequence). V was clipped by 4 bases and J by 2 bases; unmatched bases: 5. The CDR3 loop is CASSQTSGDPYEQYF. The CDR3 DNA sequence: TGTGCCAGCAGCCAGACTAGCGGGGACCCCTACGAGCAGTACTTC.

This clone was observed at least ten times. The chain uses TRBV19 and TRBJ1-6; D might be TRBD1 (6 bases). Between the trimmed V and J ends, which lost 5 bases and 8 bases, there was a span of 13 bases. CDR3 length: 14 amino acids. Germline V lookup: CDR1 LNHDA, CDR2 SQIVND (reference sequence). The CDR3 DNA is TGTGCCAGTAGTGTTGGTCAGGGGTATTCACCCCTCCACTTT. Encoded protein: CASSVGQGYSPLHF. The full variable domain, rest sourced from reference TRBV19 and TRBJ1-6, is DGGITQSPKYLFRKEGQNVTLSCEQNLNHDAMYWYRQDPGQGLRLIYYSQIVNDFQKGDIAEGYSVSREKKESFPLTVTSAQKNPTAFYLCASSVGQGYSPLHFGNGTRLTVT.

The CDR3 bases are TGTGCCAGCAGAGCGGACAGCCTTCCCCTCCACTTT. Its translation is CASRADSLPLHF. V usage is TRBV2 and J usage is TRBJ1-6, with TRBD1 as a possible D gene (6 bases). V was clipped by 6 bases and J by 13 bases, with 13 bases between them. Germline V CDR1 and CDR2: SNHLY, FYNNEI. This CDR3 has 12 residues.

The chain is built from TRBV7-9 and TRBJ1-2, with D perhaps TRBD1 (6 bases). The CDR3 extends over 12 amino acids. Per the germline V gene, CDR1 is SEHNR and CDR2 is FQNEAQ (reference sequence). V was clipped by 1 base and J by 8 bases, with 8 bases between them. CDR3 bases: TGTGCCAGCAGCTTAGAAGGGGGAGGCTACACCTTC. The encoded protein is CASSLEGGGYTF.

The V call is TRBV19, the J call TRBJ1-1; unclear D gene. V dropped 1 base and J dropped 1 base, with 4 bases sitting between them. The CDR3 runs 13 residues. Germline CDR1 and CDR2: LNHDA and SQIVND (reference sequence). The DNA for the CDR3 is TGTGCCAGTAGTATAGGCGAGAACACTGAAGCTTTCTTT. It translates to CASSIGENTEAFF. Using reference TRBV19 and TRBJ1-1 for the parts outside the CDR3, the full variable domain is DGGITQSPKYLFRKEGQNVTLSCEQNLNHDAMYWYRQDPGQGLRLIYYSQIVNDFQKGDIAEGYSVSREKKESFPLTVTSAQKNPTAFYLCASSIGENTEAFFGQGTRLTVV.

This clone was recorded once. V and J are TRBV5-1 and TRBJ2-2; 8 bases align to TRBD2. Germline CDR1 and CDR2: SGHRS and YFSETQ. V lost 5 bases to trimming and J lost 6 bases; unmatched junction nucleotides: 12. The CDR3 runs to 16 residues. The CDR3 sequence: CASSWGAGLDSGELFF. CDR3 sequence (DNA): TGCGCCAGCAGTTGGGGCGCGGGACTAGACTCCGGGGAGCTGTTTTTT.

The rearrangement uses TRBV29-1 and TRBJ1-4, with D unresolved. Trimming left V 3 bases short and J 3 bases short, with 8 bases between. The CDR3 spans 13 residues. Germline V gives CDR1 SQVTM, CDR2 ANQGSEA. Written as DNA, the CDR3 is TGCAGCGTTGAGTTCGGGGCTAATGAAAAACTGTTTTTT. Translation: CSVEFGANEKLFF.

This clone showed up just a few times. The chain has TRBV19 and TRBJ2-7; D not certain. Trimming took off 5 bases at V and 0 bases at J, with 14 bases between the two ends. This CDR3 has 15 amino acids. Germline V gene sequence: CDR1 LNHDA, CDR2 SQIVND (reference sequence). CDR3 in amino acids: CASSWQALSSYEQYF. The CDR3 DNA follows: TGTGCCAGTAGTTGGCAGGCCCTTAGCTCCTACGAGCAGTACTTC.

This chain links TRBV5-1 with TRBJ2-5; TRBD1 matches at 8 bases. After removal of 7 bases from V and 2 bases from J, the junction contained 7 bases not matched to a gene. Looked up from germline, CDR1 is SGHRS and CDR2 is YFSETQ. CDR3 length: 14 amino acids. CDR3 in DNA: TGCGCCAGCGCCGATCAGGGGGCACAAGAGACCCAGTACTTC. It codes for CASADQGAQETQYF.

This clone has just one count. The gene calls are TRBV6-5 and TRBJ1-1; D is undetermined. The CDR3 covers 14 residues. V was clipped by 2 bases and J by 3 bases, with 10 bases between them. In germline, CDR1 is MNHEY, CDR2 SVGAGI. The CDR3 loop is CASSYGGLDTEAFF. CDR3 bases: TGTGCCAGCAGTTACGGTGGCTTGGACACTGAAGCTTTCTTT.

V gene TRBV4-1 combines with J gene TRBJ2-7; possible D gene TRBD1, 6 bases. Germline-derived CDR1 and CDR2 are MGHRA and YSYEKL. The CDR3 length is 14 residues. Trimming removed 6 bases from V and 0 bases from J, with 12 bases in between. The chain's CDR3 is CASRPTGSSYEQYF. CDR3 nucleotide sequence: TGCGCCAGCAGACCGACAGGAAGCTCCTACGAGCAGTACTTC.

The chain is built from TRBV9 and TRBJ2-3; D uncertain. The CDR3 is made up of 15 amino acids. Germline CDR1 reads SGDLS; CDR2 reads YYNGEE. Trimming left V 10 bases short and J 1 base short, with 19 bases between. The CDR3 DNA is TGTGCCTGTAGTTCAGGCCTTTGGGGCACAGATACGCAGTATTTT. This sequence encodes CACSSGLWGTDTQYF.

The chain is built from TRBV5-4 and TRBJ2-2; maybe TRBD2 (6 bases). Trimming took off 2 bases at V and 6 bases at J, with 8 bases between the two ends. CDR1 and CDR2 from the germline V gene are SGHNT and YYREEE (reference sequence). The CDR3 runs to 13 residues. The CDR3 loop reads CASSFSGAGELFF. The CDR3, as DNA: TGTGCCAGCAGCTTCTCGGGAGCCGGGGAGCTGTTTTTT.

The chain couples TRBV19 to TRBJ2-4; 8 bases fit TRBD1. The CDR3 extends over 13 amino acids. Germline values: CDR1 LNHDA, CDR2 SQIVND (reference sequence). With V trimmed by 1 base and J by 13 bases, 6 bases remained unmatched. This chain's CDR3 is CASSIAGTGRQYF. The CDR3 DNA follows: TGTGCCAGTAGTATAGCGGGGACAGGTCGGCAGTACTTC.

Here the CDR3 reads CASSQQGEIYEQYF. CDR3 nucleotide sequence: TGTGCCAGCAGTCAACAGGGGGAGATCTACGAGCAGTACTTC. The V gene is TRBV4-2, the J gene TRBJ2-7; 8 bases agree with TRBD1. CDR3 size: 14 residues. Germline V gene sequence: CDR1 LGHNA, CDR2 YNFKEQ. With V trimmed by 6 bases and J by 3 bases, 7 bases remained unmatched.

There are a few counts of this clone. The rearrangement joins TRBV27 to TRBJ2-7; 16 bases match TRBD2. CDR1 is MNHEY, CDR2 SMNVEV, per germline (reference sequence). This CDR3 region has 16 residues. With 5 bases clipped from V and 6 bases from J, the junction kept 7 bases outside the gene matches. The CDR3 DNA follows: TGTGCCAGCAGTCCAGGGACTAGCGGGGGGGGGACCGAGCAGTACTTC. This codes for CASSPGTSGGGTEQYF.

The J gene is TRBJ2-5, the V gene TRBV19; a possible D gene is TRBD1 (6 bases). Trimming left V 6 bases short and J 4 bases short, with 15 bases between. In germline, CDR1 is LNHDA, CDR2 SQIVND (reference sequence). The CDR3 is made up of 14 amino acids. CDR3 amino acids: CASSPWGPGETQYF. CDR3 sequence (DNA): TGTGCCAGTAGCCCATGGGGGCCGGGAGAGACCCAGTACTTC.